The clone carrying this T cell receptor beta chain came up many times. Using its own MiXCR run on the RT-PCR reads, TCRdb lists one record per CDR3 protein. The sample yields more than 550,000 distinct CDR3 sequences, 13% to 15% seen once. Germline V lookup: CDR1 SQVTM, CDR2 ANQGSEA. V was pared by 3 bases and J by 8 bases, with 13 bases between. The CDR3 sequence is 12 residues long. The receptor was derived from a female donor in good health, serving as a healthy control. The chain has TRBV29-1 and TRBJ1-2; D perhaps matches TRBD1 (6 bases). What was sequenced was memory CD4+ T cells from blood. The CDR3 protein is CSVDAGARGYTF. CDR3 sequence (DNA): TGCAGCGTTGATGCAGGGGCTAGGGGCTACACCTTC.